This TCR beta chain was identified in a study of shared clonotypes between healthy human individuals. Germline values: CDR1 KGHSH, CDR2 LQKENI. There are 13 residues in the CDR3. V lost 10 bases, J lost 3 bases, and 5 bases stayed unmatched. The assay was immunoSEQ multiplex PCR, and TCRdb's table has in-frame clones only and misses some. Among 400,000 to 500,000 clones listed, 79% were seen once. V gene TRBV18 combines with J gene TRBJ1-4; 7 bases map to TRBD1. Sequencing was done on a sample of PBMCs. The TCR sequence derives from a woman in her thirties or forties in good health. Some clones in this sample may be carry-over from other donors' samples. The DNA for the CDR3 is TGTGCCACCCCCGGGACAGCTAATGAAAAACTGTTTTTT. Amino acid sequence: CATPGTANEKLFF.